Each of the 7 T cell receptor beta chains below was sequenced from the same sample in a study of blood T cells in healthy people across ages. A second PCR, run for about 7 to 11 cycles, used a sample-barcoded 5' primer plus a J-beta primer mix. TCRdb fed the 5' RACE reads into MiXCR, producing one record per CDR3 protein. The table has around 800,000 distinct CDR3 sequences, around 42% seen once. Sequencing input: blood. All receptors come from a man in his 60s in good health.

This sequence joins TRBV27 and TRBJ2-7; D not resolved. Germline V gene sequence: CDR1 MNHEY, CDR2 SMNVEV (reference sequence). The CDR3 runs 15 residues. Trimming stripped 3 bases from V and 2 bases from J, with 14 bases between. The CDR3: CASSLTPIRTYEQYF. CDR3 in DNA: TGTGCCAGCAGTTTGACACCCATTAGAACCTACGAGCAGTACTTC.

This chain uses TRBV10-3 with TRBJ2-2, with 9 nucleotides matching TRBD1. V shed 6 bases and J 5 bases; nucleotides not matched to a gene: 7. This CDR3 is built from 15 residues. Germline CDR1 and CDR2: ENHRY and SYGVKD. CDR3 bases: TGTGCCATCAGCGGACAGGGGAGTGGAACCGGGGAGCTGTTTTTT. Residues: CAISGQGSGTGELFF.

This clonotype has just a few counts. CDR3 loop: CASSLVGAATYNEQFF. DNA for the CDR3: TGCGCCAGCAGCTTGGTGGGGGCCGCTACCTACAATGAGCAGTTCTTC. The genes are TRBV5-1 and TRBJ2-1; D is perhaps TRBD1 (6 bases). The CDR3 has 16 residues. The ends were cut back, 0 bases at V and 2 bases at J, with 12 bases in the middle. Per the germline V gene, CDR1 is SGHRS and CDR2 is YFSETQ.

The chain joins TRBV5-1 to TRBJ2-1, with D possibly TRBD2 on 5 matching bases. Trimming shortened V by 4 bases and J by 4 bases, and 18 bases separated the two germline ends. The CDR3 runs to 16 residues. Germline values: CDR1 SGHRS, CDR2 YFSETQ. The CDR3 loop is CASSPGKRRTYNEQFF. In DNA form, the CDR3 reads TGCGCCAGCAGCCCCGGAAAGCGGAGAACATACAATGAGCAGTTCTTC.

The V call is TRBV7-2, the J call TRBJ1-6; D uncertain. The CDR3 is 18 amino acids. Trimming cost V 5 bases and J 0 bases, with 17 bases left between them. Germline assignment: CDR1 SGHTA and CDR2 FQGNSA. The CDR3 region has the DNA TGTGCCAGCAGCCACAGACGAACCCGGAGCTCCTATAATTCACCCCTCCACTTT. The encoded protein is CASSHRRTRSSYNSPLHF.

The chain recombines TRBV5-1 with TRBJ1-4, with 8 bases lining up with TRBD1. Germline CDR1 SGHRS, CDR2 YFSETQ. J was trimmed by 8 bases and V by 4 bases; bases with no gene match: 13. This CDR3 has 16 residues. CDR3 DNA: TGCGCCAGCAGCCCCCGGACAGGGAATCAAGAAGAAAAACTGTTTTTT. Translating gives CASSPRTGNQEEKLFF.

The CDR3 nucleotides are TGCAGTGCTGGCGGGGACAAAAACATTCAGTACTTC. It translates to CSAGGDKNIQYF. V usage is TRBV20-1 and J usage is TRBJ2-4; D is possibly TRBD2 (6 bases). CDR3 length: 12 residues. CDR1 is DFQATT, CDR2 SNEGSKA, per germline (reference sequence). V was pared by 5 bases and J by 3 bases, with 8 bases between.